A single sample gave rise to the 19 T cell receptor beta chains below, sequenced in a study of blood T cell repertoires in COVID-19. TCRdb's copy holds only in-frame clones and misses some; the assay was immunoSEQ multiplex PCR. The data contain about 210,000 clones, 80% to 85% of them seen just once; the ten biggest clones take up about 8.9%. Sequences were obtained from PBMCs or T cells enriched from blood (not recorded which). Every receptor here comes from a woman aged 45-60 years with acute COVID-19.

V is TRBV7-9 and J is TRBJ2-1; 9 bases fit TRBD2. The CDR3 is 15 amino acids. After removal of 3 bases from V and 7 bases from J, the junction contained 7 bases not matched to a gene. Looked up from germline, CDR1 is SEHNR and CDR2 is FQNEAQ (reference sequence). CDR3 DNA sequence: TGTGCCAGCAGCTTTCTGCGGGAGGGCCGGAATGAGCAGTTCTTC. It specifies CASSFLREGRNEQFF.

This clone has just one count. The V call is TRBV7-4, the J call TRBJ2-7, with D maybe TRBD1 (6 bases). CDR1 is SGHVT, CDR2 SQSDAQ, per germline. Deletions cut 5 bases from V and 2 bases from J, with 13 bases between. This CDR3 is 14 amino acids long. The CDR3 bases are TGTGCCAGCAGCCCAGGGGTAGGTGCCTACGAGCAGTACTTC. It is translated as CASSPGVGAYEQYF.

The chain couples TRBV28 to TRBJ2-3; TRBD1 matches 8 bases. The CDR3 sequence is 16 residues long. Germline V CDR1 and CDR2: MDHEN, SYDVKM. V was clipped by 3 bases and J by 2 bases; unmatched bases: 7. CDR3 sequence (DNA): TGTGCCAGCAGTTTGTTTCAGGGGGCACTCACAGATACGCAGTATTTT. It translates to CASSLFQGALTDTQYF.

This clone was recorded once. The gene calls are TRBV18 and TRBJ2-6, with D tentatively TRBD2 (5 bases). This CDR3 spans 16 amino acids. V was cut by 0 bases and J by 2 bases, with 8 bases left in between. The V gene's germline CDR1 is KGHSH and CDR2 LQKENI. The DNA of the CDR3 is TGTGCCAGCTCACCACCGAACGGGGCTGGGGCCAACGTCCTGACTTTC. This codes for CASSPPNGAGANVLTF.

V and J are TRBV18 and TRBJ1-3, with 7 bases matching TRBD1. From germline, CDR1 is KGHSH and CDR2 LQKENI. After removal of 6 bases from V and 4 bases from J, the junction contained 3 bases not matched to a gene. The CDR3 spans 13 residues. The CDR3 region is CASSLGQGNTIYF. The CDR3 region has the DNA TGTGCCAGCTCGCTGGGACAGGGAAACACCATATATTTT.

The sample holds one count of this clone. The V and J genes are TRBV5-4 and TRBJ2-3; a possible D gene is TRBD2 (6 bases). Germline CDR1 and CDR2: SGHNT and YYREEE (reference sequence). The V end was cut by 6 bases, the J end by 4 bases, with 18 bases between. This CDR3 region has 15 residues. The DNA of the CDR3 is TGTGCCAGCACCGGAGGCGGGAAGATCGCAGATACGCAGTATTTT. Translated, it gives CASTGGGKIADTQYF.

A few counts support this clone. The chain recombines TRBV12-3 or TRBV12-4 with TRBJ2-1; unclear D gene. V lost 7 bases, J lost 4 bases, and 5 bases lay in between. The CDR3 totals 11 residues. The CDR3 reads CASTRYNEQFF. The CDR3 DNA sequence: TGTGCCAGCACGCGATACAATGAGCAGTTCTTC.

The CDR3 sequence: CASSLGLAGVREQFF. CDR3 nucleotides: TGTGCCAGCAGCCTCGGACTAGCGGGAGTGCGTGAGCAGTTCTTC. This chain links TRBV7-2 with TRBJ2-1; 13 bases line up with TRBD2. CDR3 length: 15 amino acids. Trimming cost V 5 bases and J 9 bases; bases outside gene matches: 7. In germline, CDR1 is SGHTA, CDR2 FQGNSA.

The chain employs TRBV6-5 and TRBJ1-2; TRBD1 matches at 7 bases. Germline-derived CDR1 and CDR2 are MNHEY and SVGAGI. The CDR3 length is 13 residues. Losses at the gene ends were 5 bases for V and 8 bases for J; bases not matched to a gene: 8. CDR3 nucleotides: TGTGCCAGCAGTACTGACAGGGCGGGCGGCTACACCTTC. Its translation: CASSTDRAGGYTF.

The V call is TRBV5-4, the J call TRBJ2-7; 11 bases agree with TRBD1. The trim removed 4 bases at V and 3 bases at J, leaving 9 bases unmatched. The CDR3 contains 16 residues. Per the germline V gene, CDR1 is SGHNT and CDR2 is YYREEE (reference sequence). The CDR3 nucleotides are TGTGCCAGCAGCCCCGCCGGGACAGGGGGTATCTACGAGCAGTACTTC. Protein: CASSPAGTGGIYEQYF.

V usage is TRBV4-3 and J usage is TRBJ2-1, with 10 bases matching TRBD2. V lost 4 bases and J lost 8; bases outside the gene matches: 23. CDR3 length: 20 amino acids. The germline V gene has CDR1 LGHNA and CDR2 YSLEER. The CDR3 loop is CASSRGVLGGASGSIDEQFF. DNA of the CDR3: TGCGCCAGCAGCCGAGGTGTATTGGGTGGGGCTAGCGGGAGTATAGATGAGCAGTTCTTC.

The CDR3 protein is CASSGENTEAFF. Here the CDR3 DNA reads TGTGCCAGCTCAGGAGAGAACACTGAAGCTTTCTTT. The genes are TRBV18 and TRBJ1-1; no definite D call. In germline, CDR1 is KGHSH, CDR2 LQKENI. Trimming pared 5 bases from V and 1 base from J, leaving 5 bases between. This CDR3 has 12 amino acids.

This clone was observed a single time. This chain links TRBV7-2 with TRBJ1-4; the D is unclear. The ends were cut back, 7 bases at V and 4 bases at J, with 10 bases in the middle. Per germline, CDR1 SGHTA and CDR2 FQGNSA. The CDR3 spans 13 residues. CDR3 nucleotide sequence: TGTGCCAGCAAGGCAGGACTTAATGAAAAACTGTTTTTT. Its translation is CASKAGLNEKLFF.

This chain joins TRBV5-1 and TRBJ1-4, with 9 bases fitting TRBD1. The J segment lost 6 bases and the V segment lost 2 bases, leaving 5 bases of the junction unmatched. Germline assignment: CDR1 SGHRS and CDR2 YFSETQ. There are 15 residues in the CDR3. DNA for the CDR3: TGCGCCAGCAGCTTAACAGGGGGCTCGTATGAAAAACTGTTTTTT. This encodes CASSLTGGSYEKLFF.

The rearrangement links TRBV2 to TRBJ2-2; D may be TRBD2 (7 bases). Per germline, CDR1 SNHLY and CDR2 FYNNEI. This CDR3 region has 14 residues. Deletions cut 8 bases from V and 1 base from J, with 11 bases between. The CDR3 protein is CASEGGVNTGELFF. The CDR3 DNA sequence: TGTGCCAGCGAGGGGGGGGTGAACACCGGGGAGCTGTTTTTT.

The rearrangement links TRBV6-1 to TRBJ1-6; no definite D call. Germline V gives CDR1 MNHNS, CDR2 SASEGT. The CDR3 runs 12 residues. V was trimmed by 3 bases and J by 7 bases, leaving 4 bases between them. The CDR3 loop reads CASSDQNSPLHF. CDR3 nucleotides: TGTGCCAGCAGTGATCAGAATTCACCCCTCCACTTT.

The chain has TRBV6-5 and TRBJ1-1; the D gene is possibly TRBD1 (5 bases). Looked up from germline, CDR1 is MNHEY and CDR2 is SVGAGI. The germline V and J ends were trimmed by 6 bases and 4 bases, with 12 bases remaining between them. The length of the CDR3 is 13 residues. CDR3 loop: CASRAAGGTEAFF. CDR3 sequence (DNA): TGTGCCAGCAGGGCGGCCGGGGGCACTGAAGCTTTCTTT.

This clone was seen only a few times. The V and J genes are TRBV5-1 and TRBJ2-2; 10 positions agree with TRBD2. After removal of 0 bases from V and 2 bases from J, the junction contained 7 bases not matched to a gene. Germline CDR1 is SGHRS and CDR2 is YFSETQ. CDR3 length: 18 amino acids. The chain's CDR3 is CASSLGILAGANTGELFF. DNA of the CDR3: TGCGCCAGCAGCTTGGGGATCCTAGCGGGGGCCAACACCGGGGAGCTGTTTTTT.

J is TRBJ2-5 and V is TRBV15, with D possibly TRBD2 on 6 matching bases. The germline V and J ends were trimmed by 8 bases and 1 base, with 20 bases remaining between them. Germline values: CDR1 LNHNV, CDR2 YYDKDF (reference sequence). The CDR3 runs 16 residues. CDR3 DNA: TGTGCCACCTCTTGGTCGGGGGAGTTGTTCCAAGAGACCCAGTACTTC. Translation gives CATSWSGELFQETQYF.